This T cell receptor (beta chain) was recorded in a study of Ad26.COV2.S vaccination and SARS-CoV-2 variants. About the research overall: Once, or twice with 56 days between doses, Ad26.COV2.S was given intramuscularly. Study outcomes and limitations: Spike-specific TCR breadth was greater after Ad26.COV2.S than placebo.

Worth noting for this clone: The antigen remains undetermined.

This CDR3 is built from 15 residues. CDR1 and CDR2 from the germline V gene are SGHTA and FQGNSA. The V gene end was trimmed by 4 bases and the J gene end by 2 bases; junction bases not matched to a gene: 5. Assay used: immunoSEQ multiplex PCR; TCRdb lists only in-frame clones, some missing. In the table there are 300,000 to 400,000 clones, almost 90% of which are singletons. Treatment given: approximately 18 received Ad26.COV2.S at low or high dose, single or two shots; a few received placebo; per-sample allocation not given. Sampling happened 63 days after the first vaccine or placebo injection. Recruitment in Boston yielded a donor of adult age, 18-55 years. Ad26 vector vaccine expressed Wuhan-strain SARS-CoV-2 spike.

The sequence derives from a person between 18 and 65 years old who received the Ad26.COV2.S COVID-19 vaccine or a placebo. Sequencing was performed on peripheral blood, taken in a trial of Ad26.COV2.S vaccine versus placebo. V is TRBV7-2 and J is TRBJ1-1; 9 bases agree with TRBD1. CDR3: CASSYRDRVNTEAFF. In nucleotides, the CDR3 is TGTGCCAGCAGCTACCGGGACAGGGTTAACACTGAAGCTTTCTTT. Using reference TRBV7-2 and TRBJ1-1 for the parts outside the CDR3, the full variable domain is GAGVSQSPSNKVTEKGKDVELRCDPISGHTALYWYRQSLGQGLEFLIYFQGNSAPDKSGLPSDRFSAERTGGSVSTLTIQRTQQEDSAVYLCASSYRDRVNTEAFFGQGTRLTVV.